These 10 T cell receptor beta chains share one sample of origin, sequenced in a study of blood T cell repertoires in COVID-19 (dated by TCRdb to the early 2020s). Receptors were amplified or captured by the immunoSEQ multiplex PCR assay. Held by TCRdb, this immuneACCESS table contains in-frame sequences only and omits some clones. Under half of the omission traces to an unresolved V gene where checked; the cause of the rest is unknown. Recorded for this sample are some 68,000 clones; 91% of them occurred a single time. Jointly, the top ten make up 7.3% of the sample. Material for sequencing was peripheral blood. The source is a middle-aged man with COVID-19, enrolled during active disease.

The CDR3 nucleotides read TGTGCCAGCAGTTACGAGCAGGTCAATCAGCCCCAGCATTTT. Its protein product is CASSYEQVNQPQHF. The rearrangement uses TRBV6-5 and TRBJ1-5; no firm D call. The CDR3 is made up of 14 amino acids. The germline V and J ends were trimmed by 2 bases and 3 bases, with 8 bases remaining between them. Germline-derived CDR1 and CDR2 are MNHEY and SVGAGI.

This chain joins TRBV18 and TRBJ2-3; 10 bases align to TRBD2. V gave up 3 bases and J gave up 3 bases; unmatched junction bases: 3. This CDR3 is 15 amino acids long. Germline CDR1 reads KGHSH; CDR2 reads LQKENI. The CDR3 DNA is TGTGCCAGCTCACCGCCGGGACTAGCGACAGATACGCAGTATTTT. Residues: CASSPPGLATDTQYF.

The chain joins TRBV6-5 to TRBJ1-4; 9 nucleotides line up with TRBD1. The CDR3 runs 15 residues. Germline CDR1 reads MNHEY; CDR2 reads SVGAGI. V lost 0 bases, J lost 6 bases, and 2 bases stayed unmatched. CDR3 bases: TGTGCCAGCAGTTACTCCTGGACAGGGGATGAAAAACTGTTTTTT. Translation: CASSYSWTGDEKLFF.

The chain links TRBV7-6 to TRBJ2-1; D is possibly TRBD1 (6 bases). Germline V lookup: CDR1 SGHVS, CDR2 FNYEAQ. The germline V and J ends were trimmed by 2 bases and 4 bases, with 6 bases remaining between them. The CDR3 has 13 amino acids. Written as DNA, the CDR3 is TGTGCCAGCAGCTTAAGGGGGTACAATGAGCAGTTCTTC. Translation: CASSLRGYNEQFF.

The gene calls are TRBV18 and TRBJ2-2; D perhaps matches TRBD1 (6 bases). This CDR3 comprises 14 residues. Germline CDR1 KGHSH, CDR2 LQKENI. V dropped 3 bases and J dropped 1 base, with 6 bases sitting between them. Here the CDR3 reads CASSPGQNTGELFF. CDR3 nucleotide sequence: TGTGCCAGCTCACCGGGACAGAACACCGGGGAGCTGTTTTTT.

J is TRBJ2-3 and V is TRBV3-1 (or the pseudogene TRBV3-2), with a tentative D call TRBD2 (5 bases). Germline CDR1 is LGHDT and CDR2 is YNNKEL (reference sequence). Trimming removed 2 bases from V and 5 bases from J, with 11 bases in between. The CDR3 is 14 residues long. The CDR3 sequence is CASSQSDYRDTQYF. In DNA form, the CDR3 reads TGTGCCAGCAGCCAAAGTGACTATAGAGATACGCAGTATTTT.

CDR3 DNA: TGTGCCAGCAGCTTAAGCGGGGGTCGATGGGATACGCAGTATTTT. This encodes CASSLSGGRWDTQYF. The chain couples TRBV7-9 to TRBJ2-3, with 8 bases that match TRBD2. CDR1 and CDR2 (germline): SEHNR, FQNEAQ (reference sequence). The CDR3 runs to 15 residues. V shed 2 bases, J shed 6 bases, and the junction held 7 bases outside the gene matches.

Written as DNA, the CDR3 is TGTGCCAGCAGCGTAGGCGGGACAGCAGGTCCCACTTCGCAGTATTTT. Translated: CASSVGGTAGPTSQYF. The gene calls are TRBV9 and TRBJ2-3; TRBD1 might be the D (7 bases). V dropped 0 bases and J dropped 10 bases, with 21 bases sitting between them. CDR1 and CDR2 (germline): SGDLS, YYNGEE. The length of the CDR3 is 16 residues. The whole variable domain, remainder taken from reference TRBV9 and TRBJ2-3, is DSGVTQTPKHLITATGQRVTLRCSPRSGDLSVYWYQQSLDQGLQFLIQYYNGEERAKGNILERFSAQQFPDLHSELNLSSLELGDSALYFCASSVGGTAGPTSQYFGPGTRLTVL.

The CDR3 sequence is CASSEAGTGLEQYF. The DNA of the CDR3 is TGTGCCAGCAGTGAAGCTGGGACAGGGCTCGAGCAGTACTTC. The chain combines TRBV6-1 with TRBJ2-7, with 9 nucleotides matching TRBD1. V lost 0 bases, J lost 6 bases, and 3 bases stayed unmatched. The length of the CDR3 is 14 residues. CDR1 is MNHNS, CDR2 SASEGT, per germline.

V gene TRBV6-2 or TRBV6-3 combines with J gene TRBJ2-7; D is perhaps TRBD2 (6 bases). This CDR3 spans 13 amino acids. V shed 8 bases and J shed 9 bases, with 20 bases lying between them. Germline V lookup: CDR1 MNHEY, CDR2 SVGEGT. As DNA, the CDR3 is TGTGCCAGCGGCCTACGGGAGACTCTGGGGCAGTACTTC. This translates into CASGLRETLGQYF.